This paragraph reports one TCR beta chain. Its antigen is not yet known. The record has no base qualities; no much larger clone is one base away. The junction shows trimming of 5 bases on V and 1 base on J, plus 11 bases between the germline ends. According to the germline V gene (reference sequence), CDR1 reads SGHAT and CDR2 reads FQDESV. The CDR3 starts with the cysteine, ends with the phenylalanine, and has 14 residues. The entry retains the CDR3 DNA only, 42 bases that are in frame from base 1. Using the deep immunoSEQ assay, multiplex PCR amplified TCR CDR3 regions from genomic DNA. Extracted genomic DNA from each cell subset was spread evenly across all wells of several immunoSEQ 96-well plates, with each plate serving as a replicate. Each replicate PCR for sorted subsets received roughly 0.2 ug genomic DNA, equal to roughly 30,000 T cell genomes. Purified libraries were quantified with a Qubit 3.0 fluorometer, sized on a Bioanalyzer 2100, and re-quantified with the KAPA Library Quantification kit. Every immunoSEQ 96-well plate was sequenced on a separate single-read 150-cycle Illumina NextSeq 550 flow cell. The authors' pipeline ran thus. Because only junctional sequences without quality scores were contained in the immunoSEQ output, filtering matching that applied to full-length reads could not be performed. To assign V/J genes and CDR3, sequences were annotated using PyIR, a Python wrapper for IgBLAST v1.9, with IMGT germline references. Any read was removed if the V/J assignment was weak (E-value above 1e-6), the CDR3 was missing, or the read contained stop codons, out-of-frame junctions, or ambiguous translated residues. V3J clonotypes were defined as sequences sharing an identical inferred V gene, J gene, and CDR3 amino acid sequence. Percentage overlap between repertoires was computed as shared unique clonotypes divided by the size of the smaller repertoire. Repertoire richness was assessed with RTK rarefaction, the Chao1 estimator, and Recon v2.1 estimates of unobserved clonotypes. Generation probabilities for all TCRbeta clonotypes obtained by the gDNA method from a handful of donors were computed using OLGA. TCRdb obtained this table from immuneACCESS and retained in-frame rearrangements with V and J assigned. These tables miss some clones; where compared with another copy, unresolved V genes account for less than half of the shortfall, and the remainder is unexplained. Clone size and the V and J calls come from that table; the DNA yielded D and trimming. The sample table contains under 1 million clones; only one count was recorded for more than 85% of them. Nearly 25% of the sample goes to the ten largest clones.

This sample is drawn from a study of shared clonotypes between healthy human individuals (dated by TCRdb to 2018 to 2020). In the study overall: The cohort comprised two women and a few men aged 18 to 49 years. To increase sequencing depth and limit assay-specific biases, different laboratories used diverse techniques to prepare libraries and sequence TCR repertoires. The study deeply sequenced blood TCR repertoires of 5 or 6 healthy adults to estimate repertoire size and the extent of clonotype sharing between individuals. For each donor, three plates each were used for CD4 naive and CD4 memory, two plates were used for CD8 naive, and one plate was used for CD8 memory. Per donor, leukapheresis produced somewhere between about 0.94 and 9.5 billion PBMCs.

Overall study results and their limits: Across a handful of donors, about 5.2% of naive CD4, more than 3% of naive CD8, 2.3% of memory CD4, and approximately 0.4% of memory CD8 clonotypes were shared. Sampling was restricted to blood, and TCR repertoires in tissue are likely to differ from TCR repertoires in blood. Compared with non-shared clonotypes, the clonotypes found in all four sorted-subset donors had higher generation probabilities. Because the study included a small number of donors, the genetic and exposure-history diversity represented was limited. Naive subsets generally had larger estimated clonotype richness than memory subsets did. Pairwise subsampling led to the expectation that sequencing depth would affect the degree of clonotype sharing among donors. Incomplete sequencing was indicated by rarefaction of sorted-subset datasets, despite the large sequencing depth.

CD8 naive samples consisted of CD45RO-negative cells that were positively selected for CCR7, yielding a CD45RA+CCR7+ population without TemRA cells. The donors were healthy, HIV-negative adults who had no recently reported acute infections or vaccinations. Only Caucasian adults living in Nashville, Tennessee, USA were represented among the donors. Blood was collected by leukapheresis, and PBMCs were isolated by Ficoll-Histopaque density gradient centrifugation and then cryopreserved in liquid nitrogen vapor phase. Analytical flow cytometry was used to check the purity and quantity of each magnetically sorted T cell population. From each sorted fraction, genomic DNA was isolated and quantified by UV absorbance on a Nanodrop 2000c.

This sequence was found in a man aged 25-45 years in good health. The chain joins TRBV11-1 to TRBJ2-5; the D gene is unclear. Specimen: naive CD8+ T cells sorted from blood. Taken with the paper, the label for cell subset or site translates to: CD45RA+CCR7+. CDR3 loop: CASSPVWSQETQYF. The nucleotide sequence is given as TGTGCCAGCAGCCCCGTTTGGAGCCAAGAGACCCAGTACTTC.